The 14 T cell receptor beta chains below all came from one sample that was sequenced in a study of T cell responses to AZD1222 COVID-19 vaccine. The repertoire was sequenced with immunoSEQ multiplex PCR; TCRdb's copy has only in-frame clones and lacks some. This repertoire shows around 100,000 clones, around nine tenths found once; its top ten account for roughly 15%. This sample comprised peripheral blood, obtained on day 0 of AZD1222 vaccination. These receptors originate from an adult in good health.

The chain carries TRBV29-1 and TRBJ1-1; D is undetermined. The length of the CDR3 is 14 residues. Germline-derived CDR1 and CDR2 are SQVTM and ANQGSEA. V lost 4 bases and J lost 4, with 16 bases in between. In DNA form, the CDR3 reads TGCAGCGTTGTGGGCAGCTCTTGGGGCACTGAAGCTTTCTTT. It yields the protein CSVVGSSWGTEAFF.

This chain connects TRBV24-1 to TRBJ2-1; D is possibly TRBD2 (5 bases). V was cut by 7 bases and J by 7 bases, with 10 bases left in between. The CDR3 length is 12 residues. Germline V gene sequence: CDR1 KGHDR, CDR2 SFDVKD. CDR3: CATRDLGNEQFF. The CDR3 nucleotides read TGTGCCACCAGGGACTTAGGGAATGAGCAGTTCTTC.

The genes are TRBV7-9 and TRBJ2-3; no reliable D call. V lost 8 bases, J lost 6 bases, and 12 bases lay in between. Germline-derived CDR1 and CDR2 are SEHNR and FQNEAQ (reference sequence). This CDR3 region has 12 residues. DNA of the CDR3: TGTGCCAGCTCCCCCGGCTCCGATACGCAGTATTTT. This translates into CASSPGSDTQYF.

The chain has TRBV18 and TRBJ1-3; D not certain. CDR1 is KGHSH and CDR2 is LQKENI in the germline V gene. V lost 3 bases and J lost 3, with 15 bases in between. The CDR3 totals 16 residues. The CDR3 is CASSPGSSGSGNTIYF. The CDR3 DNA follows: TGTGCCAGCTCACCGGGGTCCTCCGGCAGTGGAAACACCATATATTTT.

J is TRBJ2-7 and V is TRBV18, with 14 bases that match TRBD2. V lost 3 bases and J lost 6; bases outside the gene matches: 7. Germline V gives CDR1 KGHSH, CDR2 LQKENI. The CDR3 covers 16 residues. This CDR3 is CASSPRLAGGSSEQYF. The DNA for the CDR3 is TGTGCCAGCTCACCCCGACTAGCGGGAGGGAGCAGCGAGCAGTACTTC.

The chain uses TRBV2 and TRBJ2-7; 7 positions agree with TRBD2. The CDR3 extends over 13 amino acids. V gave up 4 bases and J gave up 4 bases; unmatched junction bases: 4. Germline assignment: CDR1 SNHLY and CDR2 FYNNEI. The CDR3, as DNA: TGTGCCAGCAGTGGACTAGCTGAGTACGAGCAGTACTTC. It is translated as CASSGLAEYEQYF.

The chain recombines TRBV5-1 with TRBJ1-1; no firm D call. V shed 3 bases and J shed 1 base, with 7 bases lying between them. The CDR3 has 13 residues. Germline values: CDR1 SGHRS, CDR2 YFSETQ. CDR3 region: CASSYLGNTEAFF. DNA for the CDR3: TGCGCCAGCAGCTACCTGGGGAACACTGAAGCTTTCTTT.

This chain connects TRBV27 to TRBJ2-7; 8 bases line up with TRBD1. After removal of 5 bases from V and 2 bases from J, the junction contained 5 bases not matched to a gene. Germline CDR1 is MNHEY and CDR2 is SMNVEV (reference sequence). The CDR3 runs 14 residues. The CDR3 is CASSARQGTYEQYF. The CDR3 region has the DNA TGTGCCAGCAGTGCCAGACAGGGGACCTACGAGCAGTACTTC.

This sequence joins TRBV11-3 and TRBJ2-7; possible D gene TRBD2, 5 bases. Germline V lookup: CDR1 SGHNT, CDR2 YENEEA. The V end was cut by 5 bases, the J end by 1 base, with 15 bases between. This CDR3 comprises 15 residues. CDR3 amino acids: CASSRLAGRSYEQYF. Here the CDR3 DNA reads TGTGCCAGCAGCCGCTTGGCGGGTCGTTCCTACGAGCAGTACTTC.

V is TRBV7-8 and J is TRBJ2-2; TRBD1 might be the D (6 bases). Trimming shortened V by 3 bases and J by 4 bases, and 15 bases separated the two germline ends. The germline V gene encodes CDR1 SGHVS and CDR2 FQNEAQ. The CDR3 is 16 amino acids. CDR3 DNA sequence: TGTGCCAGCAGCTTTAAGGGACAAGCGATCACCGGGGAGCTGTTTTTT. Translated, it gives CASSFKGQAITGELFF.

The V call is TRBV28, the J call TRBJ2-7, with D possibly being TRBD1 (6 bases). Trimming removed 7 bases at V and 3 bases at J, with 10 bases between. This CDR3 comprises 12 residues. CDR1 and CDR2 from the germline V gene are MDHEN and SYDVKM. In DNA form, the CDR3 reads TGTGCCAGCAAAGGACAGTTCTACGAGCAGTACTTC. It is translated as CASKGQFYEQYF.

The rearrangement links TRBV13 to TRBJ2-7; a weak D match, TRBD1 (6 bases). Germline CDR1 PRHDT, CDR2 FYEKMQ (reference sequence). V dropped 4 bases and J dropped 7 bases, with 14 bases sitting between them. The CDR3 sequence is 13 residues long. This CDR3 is CASSSKYDREQYF. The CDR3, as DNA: TGTGCCAGCAGCTCCAAATATGACAGGGAGCAGTACTTC.

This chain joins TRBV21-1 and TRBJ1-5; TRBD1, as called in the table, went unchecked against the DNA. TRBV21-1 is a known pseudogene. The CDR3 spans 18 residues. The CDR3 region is CASSKARTKRGSNQPQHF. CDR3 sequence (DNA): TGTGCCAGCAGCAAAGCGCGAACAAAAAGGGGGAGCAATCAGCCCCAGCATTTT.

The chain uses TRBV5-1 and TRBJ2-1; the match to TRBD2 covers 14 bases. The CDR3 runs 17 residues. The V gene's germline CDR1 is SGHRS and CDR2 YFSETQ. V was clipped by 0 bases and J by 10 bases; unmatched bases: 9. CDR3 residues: CASSLVSGTSGGYEQFF. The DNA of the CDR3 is TGCGCCAGCAGCTTGGTCTCCGGGACTAGCGGGGGTTACGAGCAGTTCTTC.